These 6 T cell receptor beta chains were all obtained from the same sample, sequenced in a study of cytomegalovirus exposure and HLA in healthy donors. PCR involved 60 Vbeta and 13 Jbeta primers. The protocol was immunoSEQ multiplex PCR, while the TCRdb copy is restricted to in-frame clones and leaves out a portion. The sample holds over 120,000 clones; 77% are singletons and the top ten take 3.9%. The source material was PBMCs. These receptors were obtained from a male donor in good health and CMV-seronegative.

The gene calls are TRBV5-1 and TRBJ2-7; perhaps TRBD1 as D (5 bases). The CDR3 totals 14 residues. V lost 2 bases and J lost 0, with 9 bases in between. Germline V lookup: CDR1 SGHRS, CDR2 YFSETQ. The CDR3 nucleotides are TGCGCCAGCAGCTTACAGGAGAGCTCCTACGAGCAGTACTTC. It codes for CASSLQESSYEQYF.

CDR3 loop: CASSEGRTTIGYEQYF. Here the CDR3 DNA reads TGCGCCAGCAGTGAAGGACGGACTACGATTGGGTACGAGCAGTACTTC. The chain joins TRBV10-2 to TRBJ2-7; weak D call: TRBD2 (6 bases). CDR3 size: 16 residues. Germline V gene sequence: CDR1 WSHSY, CDR2 SAAADI. With 3 bases removed from V and 4 bases from J, the gap between germline ends came to 19 bases.

A remark on this clone: An end of the junction does not agree with germline; a read error may underlie this. The V call is TRBV7-7, the J call TRBJ2-5, with 11 positions matching TRBD1. Germline CDR1 reads SSHAT; CDR2 reads FNYEAQ (reference sequence). The CDR3 runs to 16 residues. CDR3 coding DNA: TGTGCTAGCAGCTTAGGGCCGGGACAGGGGGAAGAGACCCAGTACTTC. Its protein is CASSLGPGQGEETQYF.

The chain links TRBV6-5 to TRBJ2-7; D is possibly TRBD1 (6 bases). Trimming stripped 5 bases from V and 2 bases from J, with 16 bases between. CDR1 MNHEY and CDR2 SVGAGI come from the germline V gene. The CDR3 length is 15 residues. The DNA for the CDR3 is TGTGCCAGCAGTCCGACTACAGGGTCCACCTACGAGCAGTACTTC. It yields the protein CASSPTTGSTYEQYF.

The chain employs TRBV27 and TRBJ2-1; 12 positions match TRBD2. After removal of 5 bases from V and 7 bases from J, the junction contained 12 bases not matched to a gene. CDR1 and CDR2 from the germline V gene are MNHEY and SMNVEV (reference sequence). This CDR3 is built from 17 residues. CDR3 in amino acids: CASSPTLTSGRGNEQFF. The CDR3 DNA reads TGTGCCAGCAGTCCCACCCTGACTAGCGGGAGAGGTAATGAGCAGTTCTTC.

This clone was recorded only once. The V and J genes are TRBV2 and TRBJ1-1; possibly TRBD1 for D (6 bases). The CDR3 loop spans 11 amino acids. Germline lookup yields CDR1 SNHLY and CDR2 FYNNEI. The ends were cut back, 6 bases at V and 5 bases at J, with 7 bases in the middle. In DNA form, the CDR3 reads TGTGCCAGCAGACAGGGAACTGAAGCTTTCTTT. This sequence encodes CASRQGTEAFF.